The 16 T cell receptor beta chains reported below all come from one sample, sequenced in a study of cytomegalovirus exposure and HLA in healthy donors. Vbeta (60) and Jbeta (13) primers were used in the PCR. Repertoires were generated with immunoSEQ multiplex PCR, while TCRdb's copy carries only in-frame clones and drops some. Of about 200,000 clones in the sample, roughly 80% were seen once. The sequencing sample was made of PBMCs. The receptors shown here come from a man between 25 and 39 years old in good health and CMV-seronegative.

The table lists this clone with a few counts. This chain connects TRBV6-1 to TRBJ2-7; 8 bases line up with TRBD2. The trim removed 4 bases at V and 6 bases at J, leaving 8 bases unmatched. Germline values: CDR1 MNHNS, CDR2 SASEGT. The CDR3 extends over 14 amino acids. The CDR3, as DNA: TGTGCCAGCAGTGCTAAACCACGGGGGGGCGAGCAGTACTTC. It codes for CASSAKPRGGEQYF.

This sequence joins TRBV28 and TRBJ2-7, with D possibly TRBD2 on 5 matching bases. CDR1 is MDHEN, CDR2 SYDVKM, per germline. V was trimmed by 5 bases and J by 0 bases, leaving 11 bases between them. The CDR3 covers 14 residues. As DNA, the CDR3 is TGTGCCAGCAGTCCCTCGGGGAGCTCCTACGAGCAGTACTTC. It yields the protein CASSPSGSSYEQYF.

The chain uses TRBV7-9 and TRBJ1-4; perhaps TRBD1 as D (5 bases). Germline lookup yields CDR1 SEHNR and CDR2 FQNEAQ (reference sequence). V shed 2 bases and J shed 8 bases, with 18 bases lying between them. The CDR3 consists of 16 residues. The CDR3 is CASSLSMTRTQEKLFF. In DNA, the CDR3 is TGTGCCAGCAGCTTATCCATGACGAGGACACAGGAAAAACTGTTTTTT.

V is TRBV6-5 and J is TRBJ2-7; TRBD2 aligns across 7 bases. Germline V lookup: CDR1 MNHEY, CDR2 SVGAGI. The V and J ends lost 1 base and 3 bases, in that order; junction bases with no gene match: 3. This CDR3 comprises 14 residues. The CDR3 loop reads CASSYWGGNYEQYF. CDR3 sequence (DNA): TGTGCCAGCAGTTACTGGGGGGGAAACTACGAGCAGTACTTC.

This chain uses TRBV18 with TRBJ1-1; D might be TRBD1 (6 bases). V lost 3 bases to trimming and J lost 1 base, with 9 bases between them. Germline CDR1 KGHSH, CDR2 LQKENI. This CDR3 comprises 14 residues. For the CDR3, the DNA is TGTGCCAGCTCACCGGGACACCCGAACACTGAAGCTTTCTTT. Its protein is CASSPGHPNTEAFF.

The V and J genes are TRBV19 and TRBJ1-1; unclear D gene. Germline V gene data show CDR1 as LNHDA and CDR2 as SQIVND (reference sequence). This CDR3 has 14 residues. V lost 8 bases, J lost 4 bases, and 17 bases lay in between. The CDR3 region has the DNA TGTGCCAGTCGTCCTACTAAACCCGGCACTGAAGCTTTCTTT. This sequence encodes CASRPTKPGTEAFF.

The V and J genes are TRBV15 and TRBJ2-3; possible D gene TRBD2, 6 bases. This CDR3 is 16 amino acids long. Germline CDR1 and CDR2: LNHNV and YYDKDF (reference sequence). Trimming pared 3 bases from V and 2 bases from J, leaving 15 bases between. CDR3 amino acids: CATSREGPGDTDTQYF. The CDR3 DNA is TGTGCCACCAGCAGGGAGGGTCCGGGGGACACAGATACGCAGTATTTT.

The gene calls are TRBV6-5 and TRBJ1-1; D gene unclear. V lost 6 bases and J lost 4, with 12 bases in between. Germline CDR1 MNHEY, CDR2 SVGAGI. CDR3 length: 13 amino acids. CDR3 loop: CASSPPGFTEAFF. The CDR3 DNA reads as TGTGCCAGCAGCCCCCCCGGGTTCACTGAAGCTTTCTTT.

In DNA, the CDR3 is TGTGCCAGCAGTTACTCCTTGCAGGGTAATAATTCACCCCTCCACTTT. Encoded protein: CASSYSLQGNNSPLHF. The chain links TRBV6-6 to TRBJ1-6; D is possibly TRBD1 (5 bases). V lost 0 bases, J lost 5 bases, and 11 bases lay in between. Germline V gene sequence: CDR1 MNHNY, CDR2 SVGAGI (reference sequence). The CDR3 runs 16 residues.

The chain uses TRBV5-4 and TRBJ2-1, with D unclear. The CDR3 runs to 13 residues. V dropped 2 bases and J dropped 5 bases, with 8 bases sitting between them. Germline lookup yields CDR1 SGHNT and CDR2 YYREEE (reference sequence). This chain's CDR3 is CASSFPDNNEQFF. The DNA of the CDR3 is TGTGCCAGCAGCTTCCCCGACAACAATGAGCAGTTCTTC.

In this sample, this clone turned up a few times. The genes are TRBV6-5 and TRBJ2-7; D ambiguous. Looked up from germline, CDR1 is MNHEY and CDR2 is SVGAGI. This CDR3 spans 14 amino acids. The CDR3, as DNA: TGTGCTTTTTTCAAGCAGAAGGCGGCATACGAGCAGTACTTC. Translated, it gives CAFFKQKAAYEQYF.

The CDR3 spells CASSLERAYEQYF. In DNA, the CDR3 is TGTGCCAGCAGCTTGGAGCGGGCCTACGAGCAGTACTTC. This chain joins TRBV5-6 and TRBJ2-7, with D possibly TRBD2 on 6 matching bases. There are 13 residues in the CDR3. The germline gives CDR1 SGHDT, CDR2 YYEEEE. V shed 0 bases and J shed 2 bases, with 6 bases lying between them.

This rearrangement joins TRBV19 to TRBJ2-7; 10 bases map to TRBD1. Germline V CDR1 and CDR2: LNHDA, SQIVND (reference sequence). The CDR3 length is 14 residues. J lost 3 bases, V lost 6 bases, and 5 bases had no gene match. CDR3 amino acids: CASRAGTGVYEQYF. CDR3 DNA sequence: TGTGCCAGTAGGGCCGGGACAGGGGTCTACGAGCAGTACTTC.

The rearrangement uses TRBV4-3 and TRBJ1-2; 7 bases map to TRBD1. The CDR3 spans 16 residues. Germline V lookup: CDR1 LGHNA, CDR2 YSLEER. The junction had 7 bases not matched to a gene; V was cut back by 1 base and J by 2 bases. The CDR3 nucleotides are TGCGCCAGCAGCCAAGGTCTATCAGGGGGAAACTATGGCTACACCTTC. Its protein product is CASSQGLSGGNYGYTF.

The J gene is TRBJ2-5, the V gene TRBV7-7, with TRBD2 identical over 8 bases. The germline V gene encodes CDR1 SSHAT and CDR2 FNYEAQ (reference sequence). The CDR3 consists of 14 residues. In DNA, the CDR3 is TGTGCTAGCGGTCCAGCGGGAGTCCAAGAGACCCAGTACTTC. It codes for CASGPAGVQETQYF.

This clone was seen only a few times. The genes are TRBV7-9 and TRBJ2-3; 10 bases map to TRBD2. V dropped 5 bases and J dropped 6; count of bases not matched to a gene: 5. The CDR3 length is 14 residues. From germline, CDR1 is SEHNR and CDR2 FQNEAQ (reference sequence). The CDR3 loop reads CASSPSGGGDTQYF. CDR3 nucleotide sequence: TGTGCCAGCAGCCCTAGCGGGGGCGGGGATACGCAGTATTTT. Complete variable domain (other parts from reference TRBV7-9 and TRBJ2-3): DTGVSQNPRHKITKRGQNVTFRCDPISEHNRLYWYRQTLGQGPEFLTYFQNEAQLEKSRLLSDRFSAERPKGSFSTLEIQRTEQGDSAMYLCASSPSGGGDTQYFGPGTRLTVL.